The 10 T cell receptor beta chains reported below all come from one sample, sequenced in a study of blood T cell repertoires in COVID-19. Measured with immunoSEQ multiplex PCR; TCRdb has only the in-frame clones, and not every one. The sample lists 130,000 or so clones, 84% occurring once. Sequences were obtained from PBMCs or T cells enriched from blood (not recorded which). These receptors all come from a woman aged 25 to 39 who had recovered from COVID-19.

The V and J genes are TRBV29-1 and TRBJ1-2; the D gene is possibly TRBD1 (6 bases). With 2 bases removed from V and 0 bases from J, the gap between germline ends came to 10 bases. Germline-derived CDR1 and CDR2 are SQVTM and ANQGSEA. CDR3 length: 14 amino acids. Here the CDR3 DNA reads TGCAGCGTTGAACAGGGGCTCCCTAACTATGGCTACACCTTC. Its protein product is CSVEQGLPNYGYTF.

V usage is TRBV23-1 and J usage is TRBJ2-1, with 9 bases matching TRBD1. TRBV23-1 is an open reading frame, and its role is uncertain. This CDR3 contains 20 residues. The junction had 16 bases not matched to a gene; V was cut back by 4 bases and J by 0 bases. The CDR3 loop is CASSLDLGDRESPSYNEQFF. The CDR3 DNA reads TGCGCCAGCAGTCTTGATCTGGGGGACAGGGAATCCCCCTCCTACAATGAGCAGTTCTTC.

The chain uses TRBV28 and TRBJ1-5, with 7 bases that match TRBD1. This CDR3 has 13 residues. J gave up 2 bases and V 7 bases, and 2 bases lay outside the gene matches. CDR1 MDHEN and CDR2 SYDVKM come from the germline V gene. The CDR3: CASNRGGNQPQHF. CDR3 DNA sequence: TGTGCCAGCAACAGGGGTGGCAATCAGCCCCAGCATTTT. Combining the CDR3 with reference TRBV28 and TRBJ1-5 gives the whole variable domain DVKVTQSSRYLVKRTGEKVFLECVQDMDHENMFWYRQDPGLGLRLIYFSYDVKMKEKGDIPEGYSVSREKKERFSLILESASTNQTSMYLCASNRGGNQPQHFGDGTRLSIL.

The V call is TRBV28, the J call TRBJ2-5; 7 nucleotides align to TRBD2. Germline loops: CDR1 MDHEN, CDR2 SYDVKM. V lost 2 bases, J lost 1 base, and 7 bases stayed unmatched. The CDR3 loop spans 16 amino acids. CDR3 in amino acids: CASSLTAGASQETQYF. In DNA, the CDR3 is TGTGCCAGCAGTTTAACGGCGGGAGCCTCCCAAGAGACCCAGTACTTC.

The chain carries TRBV7-2 and TRBJ1-3, with unresolved D. The germline V and J ends were trimmed by 3 bases and 0 bases, with 6 bases remaining between them. Germline CDR1 and CDR2: SGHTA and FQGNSA. The CDR3 spans 14 residues. In DNA, the CDR3 is TGTGCCAGCAGCTTTGTCCTCTCTGGAAACACCATATATTTT. Translating it yields CASSFVLSGNTIYF.

The chain combines TRBV7-9 with TRBJ1-4, with D possibly matching TRBD1 (5 bases). V was pared by 1 base and J by 7 bases, with 10 bases between. CDR1 is SEHNR, CDR2 FQNEAQ, per germline (reference sequence). The CDR3 contains 14 residues. CDR3 in amino acids: CASSLDQGSEKLFF. The CDR3 DNA reads TGTGCCAGCAGCTTAGATCAGGGAAGTGAAAAACTGTTTTTT.

The CDR3: CASSQDTGRGREKLFF. The CDR3 bases are TGCGCCAGCAGCCAAGACACCGGGAGGGGTAGGGAAAAACTGTTTTTT. The chain joins TRBV4-1 to TRBJ1-4; perhaps TRBD1 as D (5 bases). Germline loops: CDR1 MGHRA, CDR2 YSYEKL. The CDR3 length is 16 residues. Trimming left V 0 bases short and J 8 bases short, with 16 bases between.

The chain combines TRBV19 with TRBJ1-5, with TRBD1 matching 8 bases. Trimming took 5 bases from V and 6 from J; bases not matched to a gene: 15. The CDR3 consists of 17 residues. CDR1 is LNHDA, CDR2 SQIVND, per germline (reference sequence). The chain's CDR3 is CASSPTSGTGGGQPQHF. The DNA of the CDR3 is TGTGCCAGTAGTCCAACCTCCGGGACAGGAGGCGGTCAGCCCCAGCATTTT. The variable domain in full, completed from reference TRBV19 and TRBJ1-5, reads DGGITQSPKYLFRKEGQNVTLSCEQNLNHDAMYWYRQDPGQGLRLIYYSQIVNDFQKGDIAEGYSVSREKKESFPLTVTSAQKNPTAFYLCASSPTSGTGGGQPQHFGDGTRLSIL.

This clone was observed at least ten times. The J gene is TRBJ1-4, the V gene TRBV30; a weak D match, TRBD1 (5 bases). This CDR3 has 16 amino acids. The germline V gene encodes CDR1 GTSNPN and CDR2 SVGIG (reference sequence). V was clipped by 1 base and J by 5 bases, with 17 bases between them. The CDR3 sequence: CAWSGGTDRSNEKLFF. As DNA, the CDR3 is TGTGCCTGGAGTGGAGGTACTGACAGATCAAATGAAAAACTGTTTTTT.

This sequence joins TRBV4-2 and TRBJ1-1, with D possibly TRBD1 on 5 matching bases. V dropped 1 base and J dropped 0 bases, with 15 bases sitting between them. Germline values: CDR1 LGHNA, CDR2 YNFKEQ. The CDR3 covers 17 residues. Here the CDR3 reads CASSQGQTGTLNTEAFF. For the CDR3, the DNA is TGTGCCAGCAGCCAAGGACAGACGGGGACTTTGAACACTGAAGCTTTCTTT.